These 11 T cell receptor beta chains came from one sample sequenced in a study of CD8 T cells in ankylosing spondylitis. TCRdb re-derived calls from the 5' RACE reads in MiXCR, one entry per CDR3 protein. The sample yields 400,000 or so distinct CDR3 sequences, 26% seen once. These receptors' targets are unknown. Study-wide results and caveats: Blood of patients with ankylosing spondylitis appeared to be characterized by a TCR beta motif of about eight highly homologous variants.

The sequencing input was blood, either unsorted or a sorted T cell fraction (not recorded which). These receptors were taken from a male donor with ankylosing spondylitis.

The chain uses TRBV10-3 and TRBJ1-5; D possibly corresponds to TRBD1 (5 bases). The CDR3 is 14 residues long. The V gene lost 0 bases and the J gene lost 6 bases, with 9 bases spanning the gap. CDR1 is ENHRY, CDR2 SYGVKD, per germline. The chain's CDR3 is CAISESRGTQPQHF. CDR3 in DNA: TGTGCCATCAGTGAGTCGAGGGGCACTCAGCCCCAGCATTTT.

A note on this clonotype: A read error may explain this, as a much larger clone is one base away. The chain is built from TRBV20-1 and TRBJ2-3, with 9 bases identical to TRBD2. In germline, CDR1 is DFQATT, CDR2 SNEGSKA (reference sequence). This CDR3 has 14 amino acids. The V segment lost 1 base and the J segment 6 bases; nucleotides outside the gene matches: 5. CDR3 loop: CSARGSGRHDTQYF. The CDR3 bases are TGCAGTGCTAGAGGCAGCGGGAGGCACGATACGCAGTATTTT.

The V gene is TRBV12-3 or TRBV12-4, the J gene TRBJ2-7, with D perhaps TRBD1 (6 bases). The CDR3 runs to 14 residues. V lost 3 bases and J 2 bases, leaving 11 bases between the germline ends. As DNA, the CDR3 is TGTGCCAGCAGTTTTAGTACAGGGCCCTACGAGCAGTACTTC. Translation gives CASSFSTGPYEQYF.

V gene TRBV7-9 combines with J gene TRBJ2-6; D remains unclear. CDR1 and CDR2 (germline): SEHNR, FQNEAQ (reference sequence). V lost 1 base, J lost 2 bases, and 9 bases lay in between. The CDR3 extends over 16 amino acids. This CDR3 is CASSLVGTPGANVLTF. CDR3 in DNA: TGTGCCAGCAGCTTAGTGGGCACACCTGGGGCCAACGTCCTGACTTTC.

J is TRBJ2-3 and V is TRBV5-1, with D possibly TRBD1 on 6 matching bases. The CDR3 is made up of 15 amino acids. Per the germline V gene, CDR1 is SGHRS and CDR2 is YFSETQ. V was cut by 5 bases and J by 5 bases, with 18 bases left in between. The CDR3 loop is CASRPAGALVDTQYF. The DNA of the CDR3 is TGCGCCAGCAGACCAGCAGGGGCGCTCGTAGATACGCAGTATTTT.

This CDR3 reads CASNPTPGRRTEAFF. The CDR3 bases are TGTGCCAGCAACCCGACGCCGGGACGAAGGACTGAAGCTTTCTTT. This chain links TRBV6-1 with TRBJ1-1; D is perhaps TRBD1 (5 bases). Trimming cost V 7 bases and J 5 bases, with 20 bases left between them. The CDR3 extends over 15 amino acids. Per germline, CDR1 MNHNS and CDR2 SASEGT.

This clonotype was counted only a few times. The chain's CDR3 is CASRAGRNQPQHF. CDR3 nucleotide sequence: TGCGCCAGCAGGGCGGGTCGCAATCAGCCCCAGCATTTT. The gene calls are TRBV5-1 and TRBJ1-5; D remains unclear. Trimming removed 5 bases at V and 2 bases at J, with 8 bases between. The germline CDR1 and CDR2 sequences are SGHRS and YFSETQ. This CDR3 region has 13 residues.

This clonotype was observed a handful of times. The rearrangement links TRBV7-8 to TRBJ2-1, with 13 positions matching TRBD2. Germline V gene data show CDR1 as SGHVS and CDR2 as FQNEAQ. The CDR3 consists of 16 residues. The V segment lost 4 bases and the J segment 7 bases; nucleotides outside the gene matches: 7. The CDR3 reads CASSSWTSGSPNEQFF. In nucleotides, the CDR3 is TGTGCCAGCAGCTCTTGGACTAGCGGGAGCCCGAATGAGCAGTTCTTC.

This chain connects TRBV7-8 to TRBJ1-6; the D is unclear. Germline V lookup: CDR1 SGHVS, CDR2 FQNEAQ. V dropped 2 bases and J dropped 8 bases, with 13 bases sitting between them. This CDR3 is 15 amino acids long. CDR3 DNA sequence: TGTGCCAGCAGCTTACAGTCAATTGGGGATTCACCCCTCCACTTT. Its translation is CASSLQSIGDSPLHF.

The chain couples TRBV20-1 to TRBJ2-7, with TRBD2 matching 8 bases. The CDR3 spans 15 residues. The ends lost 3 bases at V and 3 bases at J; junction bases unmatched: 10. The germline gives CDR1 DFQATT, CDR2 SNEGSKA (reference sequence). CDR3 in DNA: TGCAGTGCTAGTGGTCCCGGACTAGCAGTCTACGAGCAGTACTTC. Protein product: CSASGPGLAVYEQYF.

The chain is built from TRBV12-3 or TRBV12-4 and TRBJ2-7; tentatively, D is TRBD2 (6 bases). The ends were cut back, 3 bases at V and 6 bases at J, with 12 bases in the middle. This CDR3 spans 13 amino acids. CDR3 residues: CASSLSPGGEQYV. The CDR3 DNA is TGTGCCAGCAGTTTGTCCCCCGGGGGCGAGCAGTACGTC.